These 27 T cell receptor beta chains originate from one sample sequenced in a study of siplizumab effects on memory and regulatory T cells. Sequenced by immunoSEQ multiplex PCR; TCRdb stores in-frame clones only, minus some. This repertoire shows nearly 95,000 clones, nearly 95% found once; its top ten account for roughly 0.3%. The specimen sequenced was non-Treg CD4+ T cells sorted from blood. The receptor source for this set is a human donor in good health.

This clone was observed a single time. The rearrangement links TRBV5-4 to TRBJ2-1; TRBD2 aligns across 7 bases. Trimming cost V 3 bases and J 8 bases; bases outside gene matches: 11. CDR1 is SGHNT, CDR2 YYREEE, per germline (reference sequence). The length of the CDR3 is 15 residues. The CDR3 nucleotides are TGTGCCAGCAGCTCGGGGGGTAGCGCGGACCATGAGCAGTTCTTC. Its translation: CASSSGGSADHEQFF.

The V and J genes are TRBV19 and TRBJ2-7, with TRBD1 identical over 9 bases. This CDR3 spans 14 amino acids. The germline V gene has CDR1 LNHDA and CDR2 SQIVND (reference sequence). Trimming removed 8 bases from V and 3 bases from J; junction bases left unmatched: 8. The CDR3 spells CASSRTGVSYEQYF. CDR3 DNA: TGTGCCAGTTCGAGGACAGGGGTAAGCTACGAGCAGTACTTC.

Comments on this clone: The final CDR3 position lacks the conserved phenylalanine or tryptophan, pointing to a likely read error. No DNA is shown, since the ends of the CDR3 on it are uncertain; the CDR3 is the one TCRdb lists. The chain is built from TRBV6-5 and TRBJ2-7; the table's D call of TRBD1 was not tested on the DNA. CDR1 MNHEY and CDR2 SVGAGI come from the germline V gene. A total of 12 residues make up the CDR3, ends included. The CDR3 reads CASSYLADGFPI.

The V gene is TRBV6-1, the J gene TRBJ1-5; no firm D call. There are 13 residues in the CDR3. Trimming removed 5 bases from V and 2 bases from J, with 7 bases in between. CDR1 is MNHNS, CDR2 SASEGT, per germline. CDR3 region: CASSSLGNQPQHF. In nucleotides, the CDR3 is TGTGCCAGCAGTTCACTTGGCAATCAGCCCCAGCATTTT.

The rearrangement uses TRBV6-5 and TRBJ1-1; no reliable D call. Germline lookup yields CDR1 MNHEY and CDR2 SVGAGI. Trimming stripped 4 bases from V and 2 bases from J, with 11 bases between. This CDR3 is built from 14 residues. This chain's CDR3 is CASSSLAGNTEAFF. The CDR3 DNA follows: TGTGCCAGCAGTTCCCTCGCGGGAAACACTGAAGCTTTCTTT.

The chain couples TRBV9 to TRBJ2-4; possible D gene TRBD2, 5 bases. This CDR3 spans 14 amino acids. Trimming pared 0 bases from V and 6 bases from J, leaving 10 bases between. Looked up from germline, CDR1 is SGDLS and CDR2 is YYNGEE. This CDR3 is CASSVGSSANIQYF. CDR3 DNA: TGTGCCAGCAGCGTAGGGAGTAGCGCAAACATTCAGTACTTC.

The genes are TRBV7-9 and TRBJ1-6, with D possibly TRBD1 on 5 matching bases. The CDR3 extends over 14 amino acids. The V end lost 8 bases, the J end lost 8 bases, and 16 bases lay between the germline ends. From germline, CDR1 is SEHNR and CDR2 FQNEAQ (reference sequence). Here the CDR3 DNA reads TGTGCCAGCCAAGGGGACCGAGTATATTCACCCCTCCACTTT. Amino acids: CASQGDRVYSPLHF.

The CDR3 DNA reads as TGTGCCAGCAGCGTTGGCGGGAGTCGCACCTACGAGCAGTACTTC. This gives the protein CASSVGGSRTYEQYF. The chain combines TRBV9 with TRBJ2-7; 7 bases agree with TRBD2. Germline assignment: CDR1 SGDLS and CDR2 YYNGEE. Trimming took 2 bases from V and 2 from J; bases not matched to a gene: 7. The CDR3 consists of 15 residues.

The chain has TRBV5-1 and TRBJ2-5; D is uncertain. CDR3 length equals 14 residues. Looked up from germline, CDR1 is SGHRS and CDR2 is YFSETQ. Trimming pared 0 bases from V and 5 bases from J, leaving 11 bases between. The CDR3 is CASSLGQVAETQYF. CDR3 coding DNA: TGCGCCAGCAGCTTGGGTCAGGTGGCGGAGACCCAGTACTTC.

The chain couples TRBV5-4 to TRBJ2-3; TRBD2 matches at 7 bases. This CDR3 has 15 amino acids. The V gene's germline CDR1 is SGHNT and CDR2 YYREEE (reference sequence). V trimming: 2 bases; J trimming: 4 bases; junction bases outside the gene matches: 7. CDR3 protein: CASSFKQRGSDTQYF. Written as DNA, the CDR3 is TGTGCCAGCAGCTTTAAACAGCGGGGTTCAGATACGCAGTATTTT.

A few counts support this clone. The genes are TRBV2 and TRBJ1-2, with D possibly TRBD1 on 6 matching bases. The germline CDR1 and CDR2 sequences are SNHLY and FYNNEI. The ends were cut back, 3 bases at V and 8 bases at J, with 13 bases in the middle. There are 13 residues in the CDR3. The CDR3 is CASSEQGRGGYTF. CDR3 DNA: TGTGCCAGCAGTGAGCAGGGGAGAGGAGGCTACACCTTC. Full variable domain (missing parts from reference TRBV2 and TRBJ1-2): EPEVTQTPSHQVTQMGQEVILRCVPISNHLYFYWYRQILGQKVEFLVSFYNNEISEKSEIFDDQFSVERPDGSNFTLKIRSTKLEDSAMYFCASSEQGRGGYTFGSGTRLTVV.

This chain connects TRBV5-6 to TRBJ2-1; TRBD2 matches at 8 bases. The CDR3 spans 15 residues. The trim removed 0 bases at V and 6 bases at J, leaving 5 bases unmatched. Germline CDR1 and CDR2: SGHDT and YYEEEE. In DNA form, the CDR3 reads TGTGCCAGCAGCTTGGTGCTAGCGGGCCCCAATGAGCAGTTCTTC. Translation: CASSLVLAGPNEQFF.

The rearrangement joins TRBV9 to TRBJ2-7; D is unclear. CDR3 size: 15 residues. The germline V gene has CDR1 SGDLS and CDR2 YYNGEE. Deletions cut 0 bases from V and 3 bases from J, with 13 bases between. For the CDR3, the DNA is TGTGCCAGCAGCGTAGCCGGATCCAAGGGCTACGAGCAGTACTTC. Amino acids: CASSVAGSKGYEQYF.

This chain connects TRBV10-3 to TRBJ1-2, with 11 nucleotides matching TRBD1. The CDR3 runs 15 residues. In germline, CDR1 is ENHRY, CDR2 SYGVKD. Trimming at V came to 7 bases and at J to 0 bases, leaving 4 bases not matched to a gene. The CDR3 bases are TGTGCCATCAAAGGACAGGGGGCCTCTAACTATGGCTACACCTTC. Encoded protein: CAIKGQGASNYGYTF.

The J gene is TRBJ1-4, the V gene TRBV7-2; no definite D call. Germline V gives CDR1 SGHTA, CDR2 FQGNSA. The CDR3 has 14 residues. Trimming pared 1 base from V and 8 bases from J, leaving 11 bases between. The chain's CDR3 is CASSLVVAGEKLFF. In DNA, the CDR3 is TGTGCCAGCAGCTTAGTGGTGGCGGGAGAAAAACTGTTTTTT.

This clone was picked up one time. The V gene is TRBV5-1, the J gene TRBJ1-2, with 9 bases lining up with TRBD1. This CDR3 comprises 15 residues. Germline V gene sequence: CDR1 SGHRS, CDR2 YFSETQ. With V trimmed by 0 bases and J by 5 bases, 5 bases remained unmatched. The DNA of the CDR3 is TGCGCCAGCAGCTTGGCCCAGGACAGGGGTTATGGCTACACCTTC. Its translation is CASSLAQDRGYGYTF. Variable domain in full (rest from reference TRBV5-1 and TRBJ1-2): KAGVTQTPRYLIKTRGQQVTLSCSPISGHRSVSWYQQTPGQGLQFLFEYFSETQRNKGNFPGRFSGRQFSNSRSEMNVSTLELGDSALYLCASSLAQDRGYGYTFGSGTRLTVV.

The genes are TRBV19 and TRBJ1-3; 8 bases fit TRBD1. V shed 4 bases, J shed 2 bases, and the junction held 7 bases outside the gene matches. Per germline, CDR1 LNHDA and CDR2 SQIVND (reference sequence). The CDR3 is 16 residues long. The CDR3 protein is CASSRGTGGTGNTIYF. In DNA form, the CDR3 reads TGTGCCAGTAGTAGGGGGACAGGAGGCACTGGAAACACCATATATTTT.

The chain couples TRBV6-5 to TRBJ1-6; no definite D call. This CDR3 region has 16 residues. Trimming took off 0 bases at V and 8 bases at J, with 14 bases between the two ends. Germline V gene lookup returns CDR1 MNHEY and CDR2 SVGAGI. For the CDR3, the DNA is TGTGCCAGCAGTTACTCCGGCGTTGGAGGGTATTCACCCCTCCACTTT. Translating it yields CASSYSGVGGYSPLHF.

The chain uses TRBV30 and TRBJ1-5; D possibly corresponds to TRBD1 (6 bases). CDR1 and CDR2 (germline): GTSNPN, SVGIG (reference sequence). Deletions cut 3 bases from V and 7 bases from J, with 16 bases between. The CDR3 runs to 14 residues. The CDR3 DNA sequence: TGTGCCTGGAGGGCTGGGGGGGCCCAACAGCCCCAGCATTTT. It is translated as CAWRAGGAQQPQHF.

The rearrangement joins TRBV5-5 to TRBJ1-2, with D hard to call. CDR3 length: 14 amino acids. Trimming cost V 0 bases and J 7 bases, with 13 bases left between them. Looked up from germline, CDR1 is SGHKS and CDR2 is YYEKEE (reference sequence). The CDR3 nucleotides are TGTGCCAGCAGCTTGGCACTCACCGGGCCTGGCTACACCTTC. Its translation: CASSLALTGPGYTF.

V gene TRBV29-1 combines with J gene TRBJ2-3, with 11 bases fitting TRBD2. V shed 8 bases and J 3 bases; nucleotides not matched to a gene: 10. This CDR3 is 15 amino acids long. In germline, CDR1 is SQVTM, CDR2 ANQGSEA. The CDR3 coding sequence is TGCAGCACCGCGGGCCTAGCGGGGGGAACAGATACGCAGTATTTT. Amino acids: CSTAGLAGGTDTQYF.

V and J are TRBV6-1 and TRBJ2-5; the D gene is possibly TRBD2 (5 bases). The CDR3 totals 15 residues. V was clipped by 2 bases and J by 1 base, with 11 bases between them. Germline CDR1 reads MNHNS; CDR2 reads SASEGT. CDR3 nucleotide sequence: TGTGCCAGCAGTGAACCCCGGGGTGGCCAAGAGACCCAGTACTTC. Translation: CASSEPRGGQETQYF.

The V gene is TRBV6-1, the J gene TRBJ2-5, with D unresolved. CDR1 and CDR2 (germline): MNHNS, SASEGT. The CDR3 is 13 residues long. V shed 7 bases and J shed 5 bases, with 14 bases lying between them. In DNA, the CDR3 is TGTGCCAGCAAGTACAGAAGTGGGGAGACCCAGTACTTC. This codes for CASKYRSGETQYF.

The CDR3 reads CASNRFGEQYF. CDR3 in DNA: TGTGCCAGCAACAGGTTCGGTGAGCAGTACTTC. The genes are TRBV2 and TRBJ2-7, with D possibly TRBD1 on 5 matching bases. This CDR3 comprises 11 residues. V lost 7 bases and J lost 7, with 11 bases in between. Germline V gene sequence: CDR1 SNHLY, CDR2 FYNNEI.

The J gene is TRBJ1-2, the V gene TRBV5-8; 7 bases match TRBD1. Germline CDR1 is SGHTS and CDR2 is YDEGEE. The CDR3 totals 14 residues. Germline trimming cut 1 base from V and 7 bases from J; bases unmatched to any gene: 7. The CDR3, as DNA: TGTGCCAGCAGCTTGACAGGGGCCTCGTTTGGCTACACCTTC. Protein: CASSLTGASFGYTF.

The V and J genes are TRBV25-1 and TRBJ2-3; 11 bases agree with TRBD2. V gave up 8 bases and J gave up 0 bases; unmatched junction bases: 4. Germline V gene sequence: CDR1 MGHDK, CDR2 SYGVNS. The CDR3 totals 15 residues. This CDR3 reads CASSRTSGSTDTQYF. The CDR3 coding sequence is TGTGCCAGCTCCAGGACTAGCGGGAGCACAGATACGCAGTATTTT.

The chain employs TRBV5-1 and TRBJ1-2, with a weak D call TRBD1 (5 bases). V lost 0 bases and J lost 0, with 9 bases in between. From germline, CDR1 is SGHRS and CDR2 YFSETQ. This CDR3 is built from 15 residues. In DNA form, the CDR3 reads TGCGCCAGCAGCTTGGAGGGACGGACTAACTATGGCTACACCTTC. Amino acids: CASSLEGRTNYGYTF.